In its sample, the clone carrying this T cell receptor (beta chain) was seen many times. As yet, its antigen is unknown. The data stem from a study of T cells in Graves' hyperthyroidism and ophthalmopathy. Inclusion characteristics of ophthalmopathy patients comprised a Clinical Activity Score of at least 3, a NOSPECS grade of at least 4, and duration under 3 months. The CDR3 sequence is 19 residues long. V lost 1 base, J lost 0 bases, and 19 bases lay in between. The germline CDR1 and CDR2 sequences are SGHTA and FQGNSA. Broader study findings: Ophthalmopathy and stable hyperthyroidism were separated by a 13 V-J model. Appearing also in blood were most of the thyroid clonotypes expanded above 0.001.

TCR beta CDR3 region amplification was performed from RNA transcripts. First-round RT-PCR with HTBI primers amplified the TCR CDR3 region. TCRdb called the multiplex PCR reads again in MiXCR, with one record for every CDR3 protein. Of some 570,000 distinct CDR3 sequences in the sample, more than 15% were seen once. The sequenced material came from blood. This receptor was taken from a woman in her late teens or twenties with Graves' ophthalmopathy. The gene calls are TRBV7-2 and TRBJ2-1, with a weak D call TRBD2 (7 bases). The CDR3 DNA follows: TGTGCCAGCAGCTTAGGATCTCGCGGGGGCCCAAGCTCCTACAATGAGCAGTTCTTC. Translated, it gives CASSLGSRGGPSSYNEQFF.